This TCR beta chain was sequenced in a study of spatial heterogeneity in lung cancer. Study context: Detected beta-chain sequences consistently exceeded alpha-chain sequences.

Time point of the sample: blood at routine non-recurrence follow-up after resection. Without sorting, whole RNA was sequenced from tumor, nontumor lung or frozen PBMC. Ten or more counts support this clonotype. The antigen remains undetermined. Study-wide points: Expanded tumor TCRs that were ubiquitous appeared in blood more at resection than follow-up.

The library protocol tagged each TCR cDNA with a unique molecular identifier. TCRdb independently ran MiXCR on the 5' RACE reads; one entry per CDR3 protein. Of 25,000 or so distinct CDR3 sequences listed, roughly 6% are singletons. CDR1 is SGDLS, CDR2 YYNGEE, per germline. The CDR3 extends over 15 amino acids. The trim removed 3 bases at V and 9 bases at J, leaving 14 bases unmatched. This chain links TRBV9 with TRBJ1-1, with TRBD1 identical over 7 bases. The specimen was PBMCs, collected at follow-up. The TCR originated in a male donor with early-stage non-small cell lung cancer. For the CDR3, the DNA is TGTGCCAGCAGCGGGTACATGACAGGGACGCCTCAAGCTTTCTTT. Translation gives CASSGYMTGTPQAFF. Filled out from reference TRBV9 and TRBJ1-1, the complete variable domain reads DSGVTQTPKHLITATGQRVTLRCSPRSGDLSVYWYQQSLDQGLQFLIQYYNGEERAKGNILERFSAQQFPDLHSELNLSSLELGDSALYFCASSGYMTGTPQAFFGQGTRLTVV.